The 15 T cell receptor beta chains listed next were all sequenced from one sample in a study of T cell responses to AZD1222 COVID-19 vaccine. Clones were read by immunoSEQ multiplex PCR, and TCRdb kept only the in-frame ones, dropping some. This table has 60,000 to 95,000 clones, around 87% appearing once. The material was peripheral blood, obtained 28 days after the second AZD1222 dose. These receptors came from an adult who received the AZD1222 COVID-19 vaccine.

This chain links TRBV11-3 with TRBJ1-4, with D possibly matching TRBD1 (5 bases). CDR1 SGHNT and CDR2 YENEEA come from the germline V gene. V lost 5 bases and J 8 bases, leaving 9 bases between the germline ends. The CDR3 contains 12 residues. CDR3 nucleotide sequence: TGTGCCAGCAGCGCGCGGGGGGAAAAACTGTTTTTT. It codes for CASSARGEKLFF.

A word on this clone: Different DNA sequences within this sample yield the same CDR3. The rearrangement uses TRBV6-1 and TRBJ2-3; 11 bases line up with TRBD2. Germline CDR1 and CDR2: MNHNS and SASEGT. The CDR3 is 15 residues long. Trimming cost V 2 bases and J 4 bases; bases outside gene matches: 2. This CDR3 reads CASSELAGGPDTQYF. CDR3 coding DNA: TGTGCCAGCAGTGAACTAGCGGGGGGCCCAGATACGCAGTATTTT.

The rearrangement joins TRBV19 to TRBJ2-7, with a weak D call TRBD1 (6 bases). Germline assignment: CDR1 LNHDA and CDR2 SQIVND (reference sequence). This CDR3 contains 15 residues. Trimming took off 7 bases at V and 0 bases at J, with 16 bases between the two ends. The CDR3 region is CASNSGHRSSYEQYF. The CDR3 DNA reads as TGTGCCAGTAATTCGGGACACCGGAGCTCCTACGAGCAGTACTTC.

V gene TRBV30 combines with J gene TRBJ1-2; a possible D gene is TRBD1 (5 bases). Trimming left V 7 bases short and J 4 bases short, with 10 bases between. Germline CDR1 and CDR2: GTSNPN and SVGIG (reference sequence). There are 11 residues in the CDR3. The CDR3 is CASWDLYGYTF. The CDR3 DNA reads as TGTGCCTCTTGGGACCTCTATGGCTACACCTTC. Combining the CDR3 with reference TRBV30 and TRBJ1-2 gives the whole variable domain SQTIHQWPATLVQPVGSPLSLECTVEGTSNPNLYWYRQAAGRGLQLLFYSVGIGQISSEVPQNLSASRPQDRQFILSSKKLLLSDSGFYLCASWDLYGYTFGSGTRLTVV.

J is TRBJ2-3 and V is TRBV5-1; D ambiguous. V shed 4 bases and J shed 2 bases, with 5 bases lying between them. Germline-derived CDR1 and CDR2 are SGHRS and YFSETQ. This CDR3 contains 12 residues. CDR3 sequence reads: CASSPDTDTQYF. The DNA of the CDR3 is TGCGCCAGCAGCCCAGACACAGATACGCAGTATTTT.

The gene calls are TRBV15 and TRBJ1-1; D possibly corresponds to TRBD1 (6 bases). The CDR3 totals 14 residues. The V and J ends lost 6 bases and 4 bases respectively, with 15 bases between them. CDR1 and CDR2 (germline): LNHNV, YYDKDF (reference sequence). CDR3 residues: CATRLQGRATEAFF. The CDR3 DNA is TGTGCCACCAGGCTACAGGGTAGGGCCACTGAAGCTTTCTTT.

The chain combines TRBV5-4 with TRBJ1-1; D is unclear. The CDR3 sequence is 12 residues long. Per germline, CDR1 SGHNT and CDR2 YYREEE (reference sequence). V lost 3 bases and J 11 bases, leaving 14 bases between the germline ends. CDR3 nucleotides: TGTGCCAGCAGCTCAAGGACCAGGAGGGCTTTCTTT. Residues: CASSSRTRRAFF.

Here the CDR3 DNA reads TGTGCCAGCAGCCCCGGGACTAGCACAGATACGCAGTATTTT. Protein sequence: CASSPGTSTDTQYF. V is TRBV7-3 and J is TRBJ2-3; a weak D match, TRBD2 (6 bases). The germline CDR1 and CDR2 sequences are SGHTA and FQGTGA. The V end lost 5 bases, the J end lost 0 bases, and 9 bases lay between the germline ends. The CDR3 contains 14 residues.

The chain uses TRBV4-1 and TRBJ1-2; D gene unclear. Trimming took off 0 bases at V and 4 bases at J, with 15 bases between the two ends. CDR3 size: 16 residues. CDR1 and CDR2 from the germline V gene are MGHRA and YSYEKL. This CDR3 reads CASSQDHFSAVYGYTF. The CDR3, as DNA: TGCGCCAGCAGCCAAGATCACTTCTCCGCCGTCTATGGCTACACCTTC.

CDR3 sequence: CASSPGDEQFF. Written as DNA, the CDR3 is TGCGCCAGTTCTCCCGGCGATGAGCAGTTCTTC. This rearrangement joins TRBV10-2 to TRBJ2-1; D not resolved. The ends were cut back, 9 bases at V and 8 bases at J, with 11 bases in the middle. The CDR3 has 11 amino acids. Per germline, CDR1 WSHSY and CDR2 SAAADI.

The V call is TRBV28, the J call TRBJ1-2; D is perhaps TRBD1 (5 bases). The germline gives CDR1 MDHEN, CDR2 SYDVKM. This CDR3 has 15 residues. Trimming pared 4 bases from V and 4 bases from J, leaving 16 bases between. CDR3 in DNA: TGTGCCAGCAGTTCCTGGGAGGGGTTTAGCTATGGCTACACCTTC. Amino acid sequence: CASSSWEGFSYGYTF.

V usage is TRBV24-1 and J usage is TRBJ1-5; D not resolved. Germline CDR1 KGHDR, CDR2 SFDVKD. Trimming cost V 4 bases and J 6 bases, with 6 bases left between them. The CDR3 is made up of 12 amino acids. This CDR3 is CATSEEGQPQHF. The CDR3 nucleotides are TGTGCCACCAGTGAGGAGGGTCAGCCCCAGCATTTT.

This chain links TRBV6-1 with TRBJ2-5, with a tentative D call TRBD2 (6 bases). Germline V gives CDR1 MNHNS, CDR2 SASEGT. This CDR3 has 17 residues. The V end lost 3 bases, the J end lost 1 base, and 18 bases lay between the germline ends. The CDR3 here is CASSEELAGPLQETQYF. CDR3 DNA: TGTGCCAGCAGTGAGGAGTTGGCGGGGCCCCTCCAAGAGACCCAGTACTTC.

CDR3: CAWRRLGTGGNEQYF. CDR3 bases: TGTGCCTGGAGGAGGCTCGGGACAGGGGGGAATGAGCAGTACTTC. The V and J genes are TRBV30 and TRBJ2-7, with TRBD1 identical over 11 bases. CDR1 and CDR2 from the germline V gene are GTSNPN and SVGIG (reference sequence). V was clipped by 3 bases and J by 7 bases; unmatched bases: 11. CDR3 length: 15 residues.

V gene TRBV3-1 (or the pseudogene TRBV3-2) combines with J gene TRBJ2-3; D call uncertain. CDR1 is LGHDT and CDR2 is YNNKEL in the germline V gene (reference sequence). The germline V and J ends were trimmed by 1 base and 5 bases, with 7 bases remaining between them. The CDR3 length is 13 residues. The CDR3 DNA is TGTGCCAGCAGCCAAGGGATCTTAGATACGCAGTATTTT. It translates to CASSQGILDTQYF.